A selection of T cell receptor beta chains follows, all from one sample in a study of T-cell memory formation after mild COVID-19. Each CDR3 protein gets one entry after TCRdb re-called the 5' RACE reads with MiXCR. The top ten clones hold under 25% of a sample with about 260,000 distinct CDR3 sequences, 15% to 20% of them seen once. Sequenced input: PBMCs or a T cell subset sorted from them (not recorded which). Every receptor here comes from a man aged 18 to 30 who had mild COVID-19 (a few samples of this study predate the infection). Cell type and time point are not known. The CDR3 runs from the conserved cysteine through the conserved F or W. D genes are given only for firm matches. Part of the rows lack a size; the others show once, few, many or a class for expanded clones.

TRBV20-1	TRBJ1-1	.	.	CSATDRNTEAFF	TGCAGTGCTACGGACAGAAACACTGAAGCTTTCTTT
TRBV20-1	TRBJ1-5	.	.	CSATTGQGPYWQHF	TGCAGTGCTACAACCGGGCAAGGCCCTTATTGGCAGCATTTT
TRBV29-1	TRBJ2-3	.	TRBD2	CSVVGLAGESTDTQYF	TGCAGCGTTGTGGGGCTAGCGGGGGAGAGCACAGATACGCAGTATTTT
TRBV4-3	TRBJ1-2	.	TRBD1	CASSQADRGVSGYTF	TGCGCCAGCAGCCAGGCCGACAGGGGTGTGAGTGGCTACACCTTC
TRBV7-2	TRBJ1-4	many	.	CASSSSLSEKLFF	TGTGCCAGCAGCTCCTCGTTGTCTGAAAAACTGTTTTTT
TRBV6-5	TRBJ1-2	.	.	CASSGSNYGYTF	TGTGCCAGCTCCGGGTCTAACTATGGCTACACCTTC
TRBV5-1	TRBJ1-2	many	TRBD1	CASSPGQGEGYTF	TGCGCCAGCAGCCCGGGACAGGGTGAGGGCTACACCTTC
TRBV20-1	TRBJ2-3	.	TRBD2	CSARGLAGGRDTQYF	TGCAGTGCTAGAGGACTAGCGGGGGGCCGAGATACGCAGTATTTT
TRBV6-6	TRBJ1-4	.	.	CASRGNRAEYEKLFF	TGTGCCAGCAGGGGTAACAGGGCCGAGTATGAAAAACTGTTTTTT
TRBV4-1	TRBJ2-3	few	TRBD2	CASSPLGAGRDTQYF	TGCGCCAGCAGCCCGTTAGGAGCGGGGAGAGATACGCAGTATTTT